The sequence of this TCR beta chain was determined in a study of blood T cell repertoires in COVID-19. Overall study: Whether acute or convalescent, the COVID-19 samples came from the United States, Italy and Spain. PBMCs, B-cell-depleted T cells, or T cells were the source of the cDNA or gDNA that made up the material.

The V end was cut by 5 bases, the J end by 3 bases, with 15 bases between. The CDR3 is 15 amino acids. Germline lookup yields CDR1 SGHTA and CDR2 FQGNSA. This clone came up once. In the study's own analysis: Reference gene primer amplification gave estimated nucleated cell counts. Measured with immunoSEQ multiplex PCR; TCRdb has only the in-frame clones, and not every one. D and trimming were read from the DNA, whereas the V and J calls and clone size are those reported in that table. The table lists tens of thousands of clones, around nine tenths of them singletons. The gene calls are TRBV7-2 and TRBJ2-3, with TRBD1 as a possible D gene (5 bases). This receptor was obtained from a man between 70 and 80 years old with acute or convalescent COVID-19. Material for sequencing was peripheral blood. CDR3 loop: CASSQWGVKTDTQYF. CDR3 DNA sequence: TGTGCCAGCAGCCAATGGGGCGTCAAGACAGATACGCAGTATTTT.